The T cell receptor (beta chain) described here comes from a study of blood T cell repertoires in COVID-19. Unmatched junction bases numbered 4, after V lost 3 bases and J lost 4 bases. The germline gives CDR1 DFQATT, CDR2 SNEGSKA (reference sequence). This CDR3 is built from 13 residues. The data were produced by immunoSEQ multiplex PCR, yet TCRdb's version contains in-frame clones alone and is incomplete. The sample lists more than 250,000 clones; more than 70% were seen once. Participant-given clinical history determined each cohort assignment. Sequenced material: PBMCs or T cells enriched from blood (not recorded which). This clonotype was obtained from a woman in her thirties who had recovered from COVID-19. The J gene is TRBJ2-7, the V gene TRBV20-1; 9 bases are a match to TRBD2. The CDR3 DNA reads as TGCAGTGCTAGTGGGCTAGCGGGATACGAGCAGTACTTC. This encodes CSASGLAGYEQYF.